What follows are 30 T cell receptor beta chains derived from one specimen sequenced in a study of chemoradiotherapy in HPV16-positive cancers. Generated by immunoSEQ multiplex PCR, the TCRdb table keeps only in-frame clones and is missing some. The sample carries more than 10,000 clones, roughly 77% recorded once. This specimen was collected from a patient who underwent chemoradiotherapy. These receptors all stem from a human donor with HPV-associated anogenital cancer.

This chain connects TRBV7-8 to TRBJ2-1; D is tentatively TRBD1 or TRBD2 (6 bases each). Trimming took off 1 base at V and 10 bases at J, with 17 bases between the two ends. Germline V gene data show CDR1 as SGHVS and CDR2 as FQNEAQ. The CDR3 has 15 residues. The CDR3 DNA reads as TGTGCCAGCAGCTTAGTTGGGGGGCCCCTGGGGGAGCAGTTCTTC. Its translation: CASSLVGGPLGEQFF.

DNA for the CDR3: TGCGCCAGCAGCCAAGGGTGGCAGGGAGGAAGTGGCTACACCTTC. Residues: CASSQGWQGGSGYTF. The chain is built from TRBV4-1 and TRBJ1-2, with D possibly being TRBD1 (5 bases). The CDR3 sequence is 15 residues long. Germline loops: CDR1 MGHRA, CDR2 YSYEKL. Between the trimmed V and J ends, which lost 1 base and 7 bases, there was a span of 16 bases.

This clone came up a few times. V usage is TRBV15 and J usage is TRBJ1-2, with D perhaps TRBD1 (6 bases). Trimming took 5 bases from V and 4 from J, leaving 14 bases between them. There are 14 residues in the CDR3. The germline V gene has CDR1 LNHNV and CDR2 YYDKDF (reference sequence). The CDR3 loop reads CATSPRATGYGYTF. In nucleotides, the CDR3 is TGTGCCACCAGCCCCCGGGCGACAGGCTATGGCTACACCTTC.

This clone was counted once. The V gene is TRBV30, the J gene TRBJ2-4, with D unclear. The CDR3 is 13 residues long. V was pared by 3 bases and J by 1 base, with 7 bases between. Germline V CDR1 and CDR2: GTSNPN, SVGIG (reference sequence). CDR3 in DNA: TGTGCCTGGAGCGAATTGGCCAAAAACATTCAGTACTTC. Translation: CAWSELAKNIQYF. Filled out from reference TRBV30 and TRBJ2-4, the complete variable domain reads SQTIHQWPATLVQPVGSPLSLECTVEGTSNPNLYWYRQAAGRGLQLLFYSVGIGQISSEVPQNLSASRPQDRQFILSSKKLLLSDSGFYLCAWSELAKNIQYFGAGTRLSVL.

The V call is TRBV5-1, the J call TRBJ2-3; the match to TRBD2 covers 8 bases. Germline CDR1 and CDR2: SGHRS and YFSETQ. The CDR3 covers 16 residues. V lost 4 bases, J lost 4 bases, and 11 bases stayed unmatched. CDR3 sequence reads: CASSTGTRVGADTQYF. The CDR3 region has the DNA TGCGCCAGCAGCACTGGGACTAGAGTGGGCGCAGATACGCAGTATTTT.

The chain carries TRBV4-1 and TRBJ1-4; TRBD1 is a possible D gene (5 bases). This CDR3 is built from 15 residues. V lost 4 bases and J lost 8, with 17 bases in between. Germline V lookup: CDR1 MGHRA, CDR2 YSYEKL. The CDR3 DNA is TGCGCCAGCAGCCCGGGGGAGGCGTGGAGGGAAAAACTGTTTTTT. This gives the protein CASSPGEAWREKLFF.

The chain carries TRBV14 and TRBJ2-3, with 12 bases lining up with TRBD2. The CDR3 totals 18 residues. J lost 2 bases, V lost 2 bases, and 8 bases had no gene match. Germline V CDR1 and CDR2: SGHDN, FVKESK. CDR3 in amino acids: CASSQPGLAGPFTDTQYF. CDR3 nucleotides: TGTGCCAGCAGCCAACCGGGACTAGCGGGCCCTTTCACAGATACGCAGTATTTT.

The rearrangement joins TRBV12-5 to TRBJ1-1; D is possibly TRBD1 (5 bases). The V and J ends lost 6 bases and 1 base respectively, with 12 bases between them. The length of the CDR3 is 14 residues. Per the germline V gene, CDR1 is LGHNT and CDR2 is FRNRAP. The DNA of the CDR3 is TGTGCTAGTGGCACATGGGGCGGGAACACTGAAGCTTTCTTT. Amino acids: CASGTWGGNTEAFF.

V usage is TRBV13 and J usage is TRBJ1-1; 9 bases agree with TRBD1. The CDR3 is made up of 14 amino acids. The V gene end was trimmed by 0 bases and the J gene end by 6 bases; junction bases not matched to a gene: 2. Germline V CDR1 and CDR2: PRHDT, FYEKMQ (reference sequence). The CDR3 reads CASSLGDRGAEAFF. The CDR3 DNA follows: TGTGCCAGCAGCTTAGGGGACAGGGGTGCTGAAGCTTTCTTT.

The chain combines TRBV2 with TRBJ2-1, with D maybe TRBD2 (7 bases). The V gene lost 8 bases and the J gene lost 0 bases, with 17 bases spanning the gap. Germline CDR1 SNHLY, CDR2 FYNNEI. The CDR3 spans 16 residues. In DNA form, the CDR3 reads TGTGCCAGCGGTAGGGGCGGGGGCCGCTCCTACAATGAGCAGTTCTTC. Its protein product is CASGRGGGRSYNEQFF. The full variable domain, rest sourced from reference TRBV2 and TRBJ2-1, is EPEVTQTPSHQVTQMGQEVILRCVPISNHLYFYWYRQILGQKVEFLVSFYNNEISEKSEIFDDQFSVERPDGSNFTLKIRSTKLEDSAMYFCASGRGGGRSYNEQFFGPGTRLTVL.

V and J are TRBV9 and TRBJ1-6; D remains ambiguous. V lost 2 bases, J lost 7 bases, and 7 bases lay in between. The CDR3 loop spans 13 amino acids. Germline-derived CDR1 and CDR2 are SGDLS and YYNGEE. The CDR3 sequence: CASSVARNSPLHF. The CDR3 DNA sequence: TGTGCCAGCAGCGTCGCCAGAAATTCACCCCTCCACTTT.

The chain joins TRBV9 to TRBJ1-3; D is perhaps TRBD1 (5 bases). Germline V gene sequence: CDR1 SGDLS, CDR2 YYNGEE. Between the trimmed V and J ends, which lost 0 bases and 7 bases, there was a span of 8 bases. This CDR3 spans 13 amino acids. In DNA, the CDR3 is TGTGCCAGCAGCGTAGAAGGGACGAACACCATATATTTT. This sequence encodes CASSVEGTNTIYF.

The CDR3 coding sequence is TGTGCCAGTAGTATAGATGGAACTGAAGCTTTCTTT. Translating gives CASSIDGTEAFF. This rearrangement joins TRBV19 to TRBJ1-1; no definite D call. Trimming cost V 0 bases and J 5 bases, with 4 bases left between them. The CDR3 is made up of 12 amino acids. The germline CDR1 and CDR2 sequences are LNHDA and SQIVND (reference sequence).

This rearrangement joins TRBV6-4 to TRBJ1-2, with 10 bases identical to TRBD1. CDR3 length equals 17 residues. Trimming at V came to 6 bases and at J to 6 bases, leaving 16 bases not matched to a gene. CDR1 and CDR2 (germline): MRHNA, SNTAGT. The CDR3 reads CASSEGIPGQGVNGYTF. The CDR3 region has the DNA TGTGCCAGCAGCGAAGGGATCCCCGGACAGGGGGTCAATGGCTACACCTTC.

A note on this clone: Distinct nucleotide sequences in the sample also encode this CDR3. V is TRBV6-1 and J is TRBJ1-5; TRBD1 is a possible D gene (5 bases). The germline V gene has CDR1 MNHNS and CDR2 SASEGT. The CDR3 consists of 15 residues. The germline V and J ends were trimmed by 7 bases and 4 bases, with 17 bases remaining between them. The CDR3 region has the DNA TGTGCCAGCATTCCGCGCCAGACAGTAAATCAGCCCCAGCATTTT. It encodes CASIPRQTVNQPQHF.

The chain recombines TRBV30 with TRBJ1-1, with no clear D. From germline, CDR1 is GTSNPN and CDR2 SVGIG (reference sequence). The CDR3 consists of 12 residues. V was pared by 1 base and J by 2 bases, with 5 bases between. This CDR3 reads CAWSGSNTEAFF. CDR3 nucleotides: TGTGCCTGGAGTGGCAGCAACACTGAAGCTTTCTTT.

The V gene is TRBV5-1, the J gene TRBJ1-1; D call uncertain. CDR3 length: 14 residues. CDR1 is SGHRS and CDR2 is YFSETQ in the germline V gene. The V and J ends lost 2 bases and 4 bases respectively, with 12 bases between them. Written as DNA, the CDR3 is TGCGCCAGCAGCTTTGAGGAGTTGAGCACTGAAGCTTTCTTT. The encoded protein is CASSFEELSTEAFF.

The chain employs TRBV7-2 and TRBJ1-5; no clear D gene. CDR3 length: 12 residues. The V end was cut by 4 bases, the J end by 6 bases, with 7 bases between. CDR1 and CDR2 from the germline V gene are SGHTA and FQGNSA. CDR3 DNA sequence: TGTGCCAGCAGCTCCGGGCCTCAGCCCCAGCATTTT. Its translation: CASSSGPQPQHF.

This clone was observed a handful of times. This chain joins TRBV30 and TRBJ1-1; D unclear. Germline V gene lookup returns CDR1 GTSNPN and CDR2 SVGIG (reference sequence). The CDR3 totals 15 residues. Trimming removed 1 base at V and 1 base at J, with 13 bases between. The DNA for the CDR3 is TGTGCCTGGAGTGAGGTTGGCATCGGGAACACTGAAGCTTTCTTT. Amino acid sequence: CAWSEVGIGNTEAFF.

V usage is TRBV7-8 and J usage is TRBJ1-2; 7 bases line up with TRBD1. Germline lookup yields CDR1 SGHVS and CDR2 FQNEAQ. J gave up 9 bases and V 3 bases, and 13 bases lay outside the gene matches. The CDR3 is made up of 15 amino acids. CDR3 residues: CASSFDRDSHGRYTF. The CDR3 DNA is TGTGCCAGCAGCTTTGACCGGGACAGCCACGGGCGCTACACCTTC.

CDR3 DNA sequence: TGTGCCAGCTCACCCACGGGACAGGGAGGCGAGCAGTACTTC. Translating it yields CASSPTGQGGEQYF. The J gene is TRBJ2-7, the V gene TRBV18; TRBD1 matches at 9 bases. The CDR3 totals 14 residues. The V gene's germline CDR1 is KGHSH and CDR2 LQKENI. Trimming cost V 3 bases and J 6 bases; bases outside gene matches: 6.

The genes are TRBV30 and TRBJ1-1; D gene ambiguous. Germline CDR1 reads GTSNPN; CDR2 reads SVGIG (reference sequence). The CDR3 consists of 14 residues. V dropped 5 bases and J dropped 1 base, with 14 bases sitting between them. The CDR3 nucleotides are TGTGCCTGGGGGAGGAAAGTTCCGAACACTGAAGCTTTCTTT. This sequence encodes CAWGRKVPNTEAFF.

The chain combines TRBV5-4 with TRBJ2-1; 9 bases agree with TRBD1. The CDR3 totals 15 residues. Germline-derived CDR1 and CDR2 are SGHNT and YYREEE (reference sequence). After removal of 3 bases from V and 4 bases from J, the junction contained 5 bases not matched to a gene. The CDR3 DNA sequence: TGTGCCAGCAGCTCAGGACAGGGGTTATACAATGAGCAGTTCTTC. This codes for CASSSGQGLYNEQFF.

The J gene is TRBJ1-3, the V gene TRBV7-9; no clear D. Per germline, CDR1 SEHNR and CDR2 FQNEAQ (reference sequence). Trimming shortened V by 4 bases and J by 2 bases, and 12 bases separated the two germline ends. This CDR3 comprises 15 residues. CDR3 sequence reads: CASSSNPRAGNTIYF. The CDR3 DNA reads as TGTGCCAGCAGCTCTAACCCGAGGGCTGGAAACACCATATATTTT. Full variable domain (rest looked up from reference TRBV7-9 and TRBJ1-3): DTGVSQNPRHKITKRGQNVTFRCDPISEHNRLYWYRQTLGQGPEFLTYFQNEAQLEKSRLLSDRFSAERPKGSFSTLEIQRTEQGDSAMYLCASSSNPRAGNTIYFGEGSWLTVV.

The chain uses TRBV7-9 and TRBJ2-3, with D possibly TRBD1 on 6 matching bases. In germline, CDR1 is SEHNR, CDR2 FQNEAQ (reference sequence). The length of the CDR3 is 17 residues. V lost 3 bases and J lost 0, with 16 bases in between. CDR3 loop: CASSFRQATPSTDTQYF. The CDR3 coding sequence is TGTGCCAGCAGCTTCCGACAGGCCACACCTAGCACAGATACGCAGTATTTT.

The chain links TRBV30 to TRBJ1-4, with D unresolved. The CDR3 has 14 amino acids. Germline V gives CDR1 GTSNPN, CDR2 SVGIG (reference sequence). V was cut by 3 bases and J by 1 base, with 9 bases left in between. The CDR3 sequence is CAWRQGLTNEKLFF. The DNA of the CDR3 is TGTGCCTGGAGACAAGGACTAACTAATGAAAAACTGTTTTTT.

In this sample, this clone turned up a few times. The rearrangement uses TRBV25-1 and TRBJ1-2, with D perhaps TRBD1 (5 bases). Germline V gene lookup returns CDR1 MGHDK and CDR2 SYGVNS. CDR3 length: 14 amino acids. V lost 6 bases and J 2 bases, leaving 13 bases between the germline ends. CDR3 amino acids: CASSQVRGNYGYTF. As DNA, the CDR3 is TGTGCCAGCAGCCAGGTCCGGGGGAACTATGGCTACACCTTC.

CDR3 coding DNA: TGTGCCAACCCAGGGTCGCGGAGGGAGGGCTACACCTTC. It specifies CANPGSRREGYTF. V gene TRBV7-9 combines with J gene TRBJ1-2, with D perhaps TRBD1 (5 bases). The CDR3 is 13 residues long. V dropped 10 bases and J dropped 8 bases, with 20 bases sitting between them. The germline CDR1 and CDR2 sequences are SEHNR and FQNEAQ (reference sequence).

This clone was found a few times. The CDR3, as DNA: TGTGCCAGTCGATCTCCGGGACAGTCAAACTATGGCTACACCTTC. Amino acids: CASRSPGQSNYGYTF. V and J are TRBV19 and TRBJ1-2; TRBD1 agrees at 7 bases. Looked up from germline, CDR1 is LNHDA and CDR2 is SQIVND (reference sequence). V lost 8 bases and J lost 2; bases outside the gene matches: 11. This CDR3 is 15 amino acids long.

The gene calls are TRBV19 and TRBJ2-6; D is uncertain. Germline V gives CDR1 LNHDA, CDR2 SQIVND (reference sequence). Trimming took 1 base from V and 2 from J, leaving 6 bases between them. The CDR3 sequence is 15 residues long. The DNA of the CDR3 is TGTGCCAGTAGTATAGGGGCTACTGGGGCCAACGTCCTGACTTTC. Residues: CASSIGATGANVLTF.